The 11 T cell receptor beta chains reported below all come from one sample, sequenced in a study of cytomegalovirus exposure and HLA in healthy donors. The method was immunoSEQ multiplex PCR; TCRdb's version includes in-frame clones alone and lacks a portion of them. The sample has 230,000 or so clones, 88% seen once. Sequenced material: PBMCs. The receptors shown here come from a woman aged 18 to 35 in good health and CMV-seronegative.

The J gene is TRBJ2-1, the V gene TRBV2; 12 positions agree with TRBD2. The V gene's germline CDR1 is SNHLY and CDR2 FYNNEI. The trim removed 8 bases at V and 5 bases at J, leaving 4 bases unmatched. The CDR3 covers 14 residues. Here the CDR3 DNA reads TGTGCCAGCCCTCGGACTAGCGGGAACAATGAGCAGTTCTTC. Its protein product is CASPRTSGNNEQFF.

The chain couples TRBV11-2 to TRBJ1-1; TRBD1 might be the D (5 bases). Germline values: CDR1 SGHAT, CDR2 FQNNGV. This CDR3 is 13 amino acids long. Trimming took off 5 bases at V and 6 bases at J, with 13 bases between the two ends. The CDR3: CASSPQGLPEAFF. CDR3 nucleotide sequence: TGTGCCAGCAGCCCCCAGGGCCTCCCTGAAGCTTTCTTT.

The V gene is TRBV19, the J gene TRBJ1-1, with 9 bases identical to TRBD1. CDR3 length: 15 residues. V trimming: 3 bases; J trimming: 8 bases; junction bases outside the gene matches: 10. Germline assignment: CDR1 LNHDA and CDR2 SQIVND (reference sequence). The CDR3 coding sequence is TGTGCCAGTAGTATCCTACAGGGGGCCCTAGGGGAAGCTTTCTTT. Translating gives CASSILQGALGEAFF.

This chain links TRBV27 with TRBJ2-7, with D maybe TRBD2 (6 bases). V was clipped by 3 bases and J by 3 bases, with 12 bases between them. Germline V gene data show CDR1 as MNHEY and CDR2 as SMNVEV (reference sequence). The CDR3 contains 14 residues. CDR3 sequence (DNA): TGTGCCAGCAGTTTGGAGGGGAGGCTCTACGAGCAGTACTTC. Protein: CASSLEGRLYEQYF.

This clone was recorded only once. The V and J genes are TRBV9 and TRBJ2-2; perhaps TRBD1 as D (5 bases). V lost 2 bases and J 3 bases, leaving 11 bases between the germline ends. The germline gives CDR1 SGDLS, CDR2 YYNGEE. The CDR3 length is 15 residues. CDR3 DNA: TGTGCCAGCAGCGTCGACAGTAGGGACACCGGGGAGCTGTTTTTT. Protein: CASSVDSRDTGELFF. The full variable domain, in which reference TRBV9 and TRBJ2-2 provide the parts outside the CDR3, is DSGVTQTPKHLITATGQRVTLRCSPRSGDLSVYWYQQSLDQGLQFLIQYYNGEERAKGNILERFSAQQFPDLHSELNLSSLELGDSALYFCASSVDSRDTGELFFGEGSRLTVL.

The chain joins TRBV6-1 to TRBJ1-1; D unclear. Looked up from germline, CDR1 is MNHNS and CDR2 is SASEGT. The CDR3 loop spans 14 amino acids. V gave up 4 bases and J gave up 0 bases, with 9 bases separating them. DNA of the CDR3: TGTGCCAGCAGTGTTGGGCCTTTGAACACTGAAGCTTTCTTT. This sequence encodes CASSVGPLNTEAFF.

The V and J genes are TRBV27 and TRBJ1-1, with TRBD1 as a possible D gene (6 bases). Germline V gene data show CDR1 as MNHEY and CDR2 as SMNVEV (reference sequence). CDR3 length: 13 amino acids. Deletions cut 6 bases from V and 4 bases from J, with 12 bases between. The CDR3 protein is CASSLGGGTEAFF. Written as DNA, the CDR3 is TGTGCCAGCAGCTTGGGAGGGGGCACTGAAGCTTTCTTT.

The gene calls are TRBV5-3 and TRBJ1-5; TRBD1 aligns across 8 bases. TRBV5-3 is sorted into the ORF group, with uncertain function. The J segment lost 6 bases and the V segment lost 0 bases, leaving 14 bases of the junction unmatched. The CDR3 contains 18 residues. Written as DNA, the CDR3 is TGTGCCAGAAGCTTGGTACGACAGGGGCAATTGGGGTGTCAGCCCCAGCATTTT. It yields the protein CARSLVRQGQLGCQPQHF.

The genes are TRBV27 and TRBJ2-7, with TRBD1 matching over 7 bases. This CDR3 region has 16 residues. CDR1 and CDR2 (germline): MNHEY, SMNVEV (reference sequence). Trimming removed 5 bases from V and 1 base from J; junction bases left unmatched: 11. The CDR3 spells CASSPSRTGISYEQYF. The DNA for the CDR3 is TGTGCCAGCAGTCCCTCAAGGACAGGTATTTCCTACGAGCAGTACTTC.

The gene calls are TRBV7-9 and TRBJ2-3, with 7 bases that match TRBD2. The length of the CDR3 is 13 residues. V shed 3 bases, J shed 5 bases, and the junction held 2 bases outside the gene matches. Germline CDR1 and CDR2: SEHNR and FQNEAQ (reference sequence). The CDR3 loop reads CASSFPSGDTQYF. CDR3 coding DNA: TGTGCCAGCAGCTTTCCTAGCGGAGATACGCAGTATTTT.

The J gene is TRBJ1-4, the V gene TRBV7-2; maybe TRBD1 (5 bases). The germline gives CDR1 SGHTA, CDR2 FQGNSA. The CDR3 loop spans 14 amino acids. The V end lost 4 bases, the J end lost 6 bases, and 12 bases lay between the germline ends. CDR3 loop: CASSSWTIYEKLFF. In nucleotides, the CDR3 is TGTGCCAGCAGCTCATGGACAATATATGAAAAACTGTTTTTT.